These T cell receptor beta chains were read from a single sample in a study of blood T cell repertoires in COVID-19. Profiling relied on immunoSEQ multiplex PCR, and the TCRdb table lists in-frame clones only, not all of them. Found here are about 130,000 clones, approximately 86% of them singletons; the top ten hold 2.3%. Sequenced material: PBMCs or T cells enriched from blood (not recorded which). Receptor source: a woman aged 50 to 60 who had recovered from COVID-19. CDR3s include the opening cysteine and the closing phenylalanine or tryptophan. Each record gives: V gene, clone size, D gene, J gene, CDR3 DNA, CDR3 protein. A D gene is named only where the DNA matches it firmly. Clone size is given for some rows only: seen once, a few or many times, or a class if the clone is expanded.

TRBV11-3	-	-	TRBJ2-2	TGTGCCAGCAGCTTAGAGTCAGTCGGGGAGCTGTTTTTT	CASSLESVGELFF
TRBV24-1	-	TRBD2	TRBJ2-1	TGTGCCACCAGTGATTCGTTCCTAGCGGGGGGCAATGAGCAGTTCTTC	CATSDSFLAGGNEQFF
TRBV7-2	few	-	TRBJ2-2	TGTGCCAGCAGGGCAGGTGGTCGGACAGCGTCGAACACCGGGGAGCTGTTTTTT	CASRAGGRTASNTGELFF
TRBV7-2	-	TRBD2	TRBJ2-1	TGTGCCAGCAGTTCTAGCGGGGGCCGTTTTTCGGATGAGCAGTTCTTC	CASSSSGGRFSDEQFF
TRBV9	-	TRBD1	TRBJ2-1	TGTGCCAGCAGCGGTCCAGGGGGCTCCTACAATGAGCAGTTCTTC	CASSGPGGSYNEQFF
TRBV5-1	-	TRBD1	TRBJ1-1	TGCGCCAGCAGGCGGGACAGGGAGGCTTTCTTT	CASRRDREAFF
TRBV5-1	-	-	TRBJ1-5	TGCGCCAGCAGCTTGGGACGGGGTAGCAATCAGCCCCAGCATTTT	CASSLGRGSNQPQHF
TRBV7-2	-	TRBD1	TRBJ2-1	TGTGCCAGCAGCCGTCCGGGACAGGGTGGTTACAATGAGCAGTTCTTC	CASSRPGQGGYNEQFF
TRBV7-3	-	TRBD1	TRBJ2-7	TGTGCCAGCAGCCGAACCCGGACAGGACGGCACGAGCAGTACTTC	CASSRTRTGRHEQYF
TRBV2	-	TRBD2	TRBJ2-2	TGTGCCAGCAAACTTGATTTCAGCGGGGGGAACGGGGAGCTGTTTTTT	CASKLDFSGGNGELFF
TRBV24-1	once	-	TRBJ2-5	TGTGCCACCAGTGATTGTCTATTGGGGCTGAGGAAGACCCAGTACTTC	CATSDCLLGLRKTQYF
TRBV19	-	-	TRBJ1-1	TGTGCCAGTAGTAGGGGGGGCACTGAAGCTTTCTTT	CASSRGGTEAFF
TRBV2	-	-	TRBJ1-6	TGTGCCAGCAGTCCCGTTAATTCACCCCTCCACTTT	CASSPVNSPLHF
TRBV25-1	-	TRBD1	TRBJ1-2	TGTGCCAGCAGTGGATTTACAGGGGATTATGGCTACACCTTC	CASSGFTGDYGYTF
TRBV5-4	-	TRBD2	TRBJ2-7	TGTGCCAGCAGCCCGGCGGGGGGGCGGTTGAGCTCCTACGAGCAGTACTTC	CASSPAGGRLSSYEQYF
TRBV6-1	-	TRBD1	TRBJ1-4	TGTGCCAGCAGTGACCCGGACAGGGGGCATCCAAAACTGTTTTTT	CASSDPDRGHPKLFF
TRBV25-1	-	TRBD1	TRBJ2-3	TGTGCCAGCAGGAAGGACAGGGGTTTCGCAGATACGCAGTATTTT	CASRKDRGFADTQYF
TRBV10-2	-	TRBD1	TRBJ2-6	TGCGCCAGCAACCCCACCGGGACAGGGATGATTGGGGCCAACGTCCTGACTTTC	CASNPTGTGMIGANVLTF
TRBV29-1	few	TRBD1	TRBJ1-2	TGCAGCGTCCTAACAGCGACAGGGTATGGCTACACCTTC	CSVLTATGYGYTF
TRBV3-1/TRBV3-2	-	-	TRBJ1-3	TGTGCCAGCAGCCCTTGGACAGTCGGCCTCTCTGGAAACACCATATATTTT	CASSPWTVGLSGNTIYF
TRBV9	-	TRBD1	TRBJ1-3	TGTGCCAGCAGCCTATTCCCGGGACAGGGTGCCGGAAACACCATATATTTT	CASSLFPGQGAGNTIYF
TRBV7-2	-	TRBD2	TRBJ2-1	TGTGCCAGCAGCTTAGGAGGACTAGCGGGGAGCAATGAGCAGTTCTTC	CASSLGGLAGSNEQFF
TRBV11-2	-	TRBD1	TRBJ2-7	TGTGCCAGCAGCCGAGGACAGGGGTGGGAGCAGTACTTC	CASSRGQGWEQYF
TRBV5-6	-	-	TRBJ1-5	TGTGCCAGCAGCTTGGCGGCGGCCCTCAGCAATCAGCCCCAGCATTTT	CASSLAAALSNQPQHF
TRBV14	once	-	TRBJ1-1	TGTGCCAGCAGCCTTAACCCGGGGACTGAAGCTTTCTTT	CASSLNPGTEAFF
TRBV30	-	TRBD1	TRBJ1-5	TGTGCCTGGAGTAACGACAGGGGGATTGGCAATCAGCCCCAGCATTTT	CAWSNDRGIGNQPQHF
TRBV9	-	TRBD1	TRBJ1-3	TGTGCCAGCAGCGTAGGAGGGGGCGAAGGAAACACCATATATTTT	CASSVGGGEGNTIYF
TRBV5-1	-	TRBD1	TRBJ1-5	TGCGCCAGCAGCCCGACAGGGGGGGGACAGCCCCAGCATTTT	CASSPTGGGQPQHF
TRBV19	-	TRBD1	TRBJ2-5	TGTGCCAGTAGTAGAGGGACAGTGAAAGAGACCCAGTACTTC	CASSRGTVKETQYF
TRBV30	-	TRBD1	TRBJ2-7	TGTGCCTGTGAGACAGGGGGTACTAACGAGCAGTACTTC	CACETGGTNEQYF
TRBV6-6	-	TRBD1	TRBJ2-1	TGTGCCAGCAGCCCGGGACAGGGTTTTGAGGTCTTC	CASSPGQGFEVF
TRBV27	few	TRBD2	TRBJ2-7	TGTGCCAGCAGCCTGGGACTAGCGGGGGGACGAAGCTCCTACGAGCAGTACTTC	CASSLGLAGGRSSYEQYF
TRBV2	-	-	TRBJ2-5	TGTGCCAGCAGTCCTCAAGAGACCCAGTACTTC	CASSPQETQYF
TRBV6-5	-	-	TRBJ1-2	TGTGCCAGCAGTTACATATCTAACTATGGCTACACCTTC	CASSYISNYGYTF
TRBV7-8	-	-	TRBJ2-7	TGTGCCAGCGGGGGGGCCCCCCGCGAGCAGTACTTC	CASGGAPREQYF